These 16 T cell receptor beta chains share one sample of origin, sequenced in a study of Graves' ophthalmopathy and Graves' hyperthyroidism. Amplified TCR beta CDR3 regions were obtained using RNA transcripts as template. RT-PCR in the first round used HTBI primers; a second-round multiplex PCR followed. Using its own MiXCR run on the multiplex PCR reads, TCRdb lists one record per CDR3 protein. The profile covers 150,000 or so distinct CDR3 sequences, with around 39% appearing a single time and roughly 9% taken by the ten largest. What was sequenced was peripheral blood. Receptors were obtained from a man aged 25 to 40 with Graves' ophthalmopathy.

This clonotype was counted many times. This chain links TRBV7-2 with TRBJ2-7; D may be TRBD2 (5 bases). V was trimmed by 5 bases and J by 5 bases, leaving 16 bases between them. The CDR3 is 14 amino acids. CDR1 is SGHTA and CDR2 is FQGNSA in the germline V gene. CDR3 nucleotides: TGTGCCAGCAGCAAAGACGGGATTCAAAACGAGCAGTACTTC. It codes for CASSKDGIQNEQYF.

The chain has TRBV25-1 and TRBJ1-1; tentative D call: TRBD1 (6 bases). The CDR3 runs to 14 residues. Germline V CDR1 and CDR2: MGHDK, SYGVNS. Between the trimmed V and J ends, which lost 2 bases and 2 bases, there was a span of 9 bases. This chain's CDR3 is CASSEGGLNTEAFF. The CDR3 DNA is TGTGCCAGCAGTGAAGGGGGCTTAAACACTGAAGCTTTCTTT.

The rearrangement uses TRBV6-5 and TRBJ1-6; possibly TRBD1 for D (6 bases). The V gene lost 5 bases and the J gene lost 10 bases, with 12 bases spanning the gap. This CDR3 spans 13 amino acids. CDR1 is MNHEY, CDR2 SVGAGI, per germline. Written as DNA, the CDR3 is TGTGCCAGCAGTCACAGGGCTGACTCACCCCTCCACTTT. It codes for CASSHRADSPLHF.

This clonotype was observed many times. This chain links TRBV6-2 or TRBV6-3 with TRBJ2-7, with TRBD2 identical over 8 bases. Germline lookup yields CDR1 MNHEY and CDR2 SVGEGT. Trimming cost V 0 bases and J 1 base; bases outside gene matches: 17. This CDR3 is 20 amino acids long. The CDR3 reads CASSYSAFGLAPQISYEQYF. CDR3 nucleotide sequence: TGTGCCAGCAGTTACTCGGCATTCGGACTAGCACCTCAAATTTCCTACGAGCAGTACTTC.

The chain has TRBV15 and TRBJ1-5, with 7 bases matching TRBD1. CDR3 length equals 16 residues. V lost 0 bases and J lost 1; bases outside the gene matches: 3. Per the germline V gene, CDR1 is LNHNV and CDR2 is YYDKDF (reference sequence). The CDR3 DNA is TGTGCCACCAGCAGAGAGACAGGGCGGAGCAATCAGCCCCAGCATTTT. Translated, it gives CATSRETGRSNQPQHF. Full variable domain (remainder filled in from reference TRBV15 and TRBJ1-5): DAMVIQNPRYQVTQFGKPVTLSCSQTLNHNVMYWYQQKSSQAPKLLFHYYDKDFNNEADTPDNFQSRRPNTSFCFLDIRSPGLGDTAMYLCATSRETGRSNQPQHFGDGTRLSIL.

Ten or more counts support this clonotype. This CDR3 is CASSRAQDEQYF. The CDR3 region has the DNA TGTGCCAGCTCTAGGGCCCAGGACGAGCAGTACTTC. The chain joins TRBV28 to TRBJ2-7; D ambiguous. This CDR3 comprises 12 residues. Germline CDR1 reads MDHEN; CDR2 reads SYDVKM. Between the trimmed V and J ends, which lost 8 bases and 5 bases, there was a span of 13 bases.

This clonotype showed up many times. V usage is TRBV5-1 and J usage is TRBJ2-7; no reliable D call. The CDR3 runs 15 residues. Per germline, CDR1 SGHRS and CDR2 YFSETQ. The V and J ends lost 2 bases and 3 bases respectively, with 15 bases between them. The CDR3 spells CASSLTTEFIYEQYF. Here the CDR3 DNA reads TGCGCCAGCAGCTTAACGACGGAGTTTATCTACGAGCAGTACTTC.

The genes are TRBV7-2 and TRBJ2-2; no firm D call. Germline loops: CDR1 SGHTA, CDR2 FQGNSA. Trimming removed 0 bases from V and 3 bases from J, with 11 bases in between. The CDR3 loop spans 16 amino acids. Here the CDR3 reads CASSLAGLGDTGELFF. In DNA form, the CDR3 reads TGTGCCAGCAGCTTAGCGGGTCTTGGGGACACCGGGGAGCTGTTTTTT.

The chain combines TRBV6-2 or TRBV6-3 with TRBJ1-1; D is ambiguous. Germline CDR1 is MNHEY and CDR2 is SVGEGT. This CDR3 is built from 12 residues. Trimming stripped 6 bases from V and 6 bases from J, with 11 bases between. The CDR3 bases are TGTGCCAGCAGCGCTACACCCCCTGAAGCTTTCTTT. This codes for CASSATPPEAFF.

This clonotype has ten or more counts. V usage is TRBV6-5 and J usage is TRBJ2-5; D gene unclear. Deletions cut 2 bases from V and 9 bases from J, with 19 bases between. This CDR3 comprises 15 residues. The germline gives CDR1 MNHEY, CDR2 SVGAGI. CDR3 bases: TGTGCCAGCAGTTACCCTACCGGCCTAAATTGGGCCCAGTACTTC. It codes for CASSYPTGLNWAQYF.

The chain couples TRBV30 to TRBJ2-7; 15 nucleotides match TRBD2. CDR1 is GTSNPN and CDR2 is SVGIG in the germline V gene (reference sequence). Trimming removed 2 bases from V and 4 bases from J; junction bases left unmatched: 3. The CDR3 runs 15 residues. The CDR3 region has the DNA TGTGCCTGGAGTCGTGGGACTAGCGGGAGGTACGAGCAGTACTTC. As protein: CAWSRGTSGRYEQYF.

This chain uses TRBV28 with TRBJ1-1; D uncertain. The CDR3 totals 16 residues. Trimming removed 4 bases from V and 1 base from J, with 16 bases in between. From germline, CDR1 is MDHEN and CDR2 SYDVKM. DNA for the CDR3: TGTGCCAGCAGTTATGCAACTACAGTTTCGAACACTGAAGCTTTCTTT. Protein sequence: CASSYATTVSNTEAFF. Together with reference TRBV28 and TRBJ1-1, the CDR3 gives the full variable domain: DVKVTQSSRYLVKRTGEKVFLECVQDMDHENMFWYRQDPGLGLRLIYFSYDVKMKEKGDIPEGYSVSREKKERFSLILESASTNQTSMYLCASSYATTVSNTEAFFGQGTRLTVV.

This clonotype was detected many times. The chain combines TRBV19 with TRBJ1-3; D is unresolved. This CDR3 contains 15 residues. V dropped 7 bases and J dropped 0 bases, with 13 bases sitting between them. CDR1 and CDR2 (germline): LNHDA, SQIVND (reference sequence). The CDR3 sequence is CASIPSWTSGNTIYF. The CDR3 DNA is TGTGCCAGTATCCCGTCGTGGACCTCTGGAAACACCATATATTTT. The full variable domain, with the rest looked up from reference TRBV19 and TRBJ1-3, is DGGITQSPKYLFRKEGQNVTLSCEQNLNHDAMYWYRQDPGQGLRLIYYSQIVNDFQKGDIAEGYSVSREKKESFPLTVTSAQKNPTAFYLCASIPSWTSGNTIYFGEGSWLTVV.

This clonotype occurred many times. The rearrangement links TRBV19 to TRBJ1-5, with a tentative D call TRBD1 (5 bases). This CDR3 is 15 amino acids long. Trimming cost V 1 base and J 1 base, with 8 bases left between them. The germline V gene has CDR1 LNHDA and CDR2 SQIVND (reference sequence). The CDR3 loop is CASSIGAGSNQPQHF. The CDR3 DNA reads as TGTGCCAGTAGTATAGGGGCAGGGAGCAATCAGCCCCAGCATTTT.

This clonotype was seen ten or more times. The chain carries TRBV6-5 and TRBJ2-5, with D perhaps TRBD2 (6 bases). The germline gives CDR1 MNHEY, CDR2 SVGAGI. The CDR3 is made up of 14 amino acids. Trimming left V 4 bases short and J 4 bases short, with 13 bases between. CDR3 nucleotides: TGTGCCAGCAGTTCGGACGGGAGCGGAGAGACCCAGTACTTC. This codes for CASSSDGSGETQYF.

In its sample, this clonotype was seen many times. This rearrangement joins TRBV20-1 to TRBJ1-6, with D possibly TRBD1 on 6 matching bases. The CDR3 sequence is 15 residues long. The V end was cut by 3 bases, the J end by 6 bases, with 15 bases between. Germline V CDR1 and CDR2: DFQATT, SNEGSKA (reference sequence). This CDR3 reads CSASSLAGANSPLHF. DNA for the CDR3: TGCAGTGCTAGCTCCCTCGCAGGGGCTAATTCACCCCTCCACTTT.